This T cell receptor (beta chain) was obtained from a study of cytomegalovirus exposure and HLA in healthy donors. Notes on the study in general: The later analysis indicated that the majority of CMV-associated TCR beta chains appeared HLA-restricted. A link between a missense DCLRE1C variant and TCR beta V- and J-gene trimming emerged from a later analysis.

The primer mix had 60 Vbeta and 13 Jbeta primers. Only in-frame clones appear in the TCRdb table, and some are missing; sequencing was by immunoSEQ multiplex PCR. Of about 200,000 clones in the sample, around 78% were seen once. A word on this clone: The antigen remains undetermined.

Sequencing was done on a sample of PBMCs. The TCR sequence derives from a man aged 25 to 40 in good health and CMV-seronegative.

The CDR3 DNA is TGTGCCAGCAGTTCCGGGGAACCTGGCACAGATACGCAGTATTTT. It translates to CASSSGEPGTDTQYF. The chain uses TRBV28 and TRBJ2-3; D possibly corresponds to TRBD2 (5 bases). Trimming removed 4 bases from V and 1 base from J, with 12 bases in between. Germline loops: CDR1 MDHEN, CDR2 SYDVKM. This CDR3 contains 15 residues. The whole variable domain, filled in from reference TRBV28 and TRBJ2-3, reads DVKVTQSSRYLVKRTGEKVFLECVQDMDHENMFWYRQDPGLGLRLIYFSYDVKMKEKGDIPEGYSVSREKKERFSLILESASTNQTSMYLCASSSGEPGTDTQYFGPGTRLTVL.